This T cell receptor (beta chain) was found in a study of T cells in Graves' hyperthyroidism and ophthalmopathy (dated by TCRdb to between 2018 and 2020). A note on the overall study: Peripheral blood was sampled at the time of initial diagnosis, prior to any treatment. To identify TCR V-J signatures that set the groups apart, the researchers used a discovery cohort of 100 patients, made up of fewer than 50 with Graves' ophthalmopathy and about 60 with stable Graves' hyperthyroidism. Whether ophthalmopathy could be predicted prospectively was tested in an independent validation cohort made up of fewer than 20 hyperthyroidism patients plus 17 patients who later progressed to ophthalmopathy. The roughly 90 discovery patients were divided at random into training and test sets in a 7:3 ratio. Thyroid tissue and blood T-cell repertoires from more than five Graves' hyperthyroidism patients were also compared in the study. Following sampling, methimazole starting at 30 mg daily was given to hyperthyroidism patients, and high-dose intravenous methylprednisolone was given to ophthalmopathy patients. TCR Vbeta CDR3 sequencing of roughly 140 peripheral blood samples (over 40 ophthalmopathy, about 75 hyperthyroidism and roughly 17 progressor patients) is reported in the paper.

Points on this clonotype: There is no known antigen for this receptor. The record has no base qualities; no much larger clone is one base away.

Findings and caveats that apply to the study as a whole: Most expanded thyroid clonotypes (frequency above 0.001) were also detected in blood, a finding suggesting that blood repertoires may reflect thyroid immune responses. In validation, the model predicted progression to ophthalmopathy with about 71% sensitivity and 72.22% specificity, a median of roughly seven months before onset. No statistical method was used to fix the sample size in advance, and group allocation was not hidden from the investigators. In cross-validation, a model built on a 13 V-J signature told ophthalmopathy apart from stable hyperthyroidism with less than 90% sensitivity and roughly 81% specificity, and in testing the same model reached 80%/75%.

Taken from cysteine to phenylalanine, the CDR3 has 16 residues. Only CDR3 DNA is held: 48 bases, read in frame from base 1. Per the germline V gene, MGHDK is the CDR1 and SYGVNS is the CDR2. V sheds 7 bases and J sheds 4 bases, leaving 22 bases between their ends. TCR beta CDR3 regions were amplified from RNA transcripts. The first round of RT-PCR for the TCR CDR3 was performed with the HTBI primer set and the Qiagen OneStep RT-PCR kit. Libraries were constructed in a second round of multiplex PCR, after which size selection and purification were carried out. Paired-end sequencing of the libraries was performed with 100 bp reads on an Illumina HiSeq2000. From the authors' description of their analysis: SOAPnuke was used to process the raw data, throwing out any read that contained adapters or uncalled bases, had a mean Phred below 15, or lacked an exact constant-primer or identifier match. COPE v1.2.5 was used to merge high-quality paired reads, and clonotypes were defined as unique nucleotide sequences. MiTCR v1.1 was used to align the clonotypes against IMGT TRBV, TRBD and TRBJ reference segments. Analysis was restricted to V-J combinations with a frequency above 0.0001, which covered 99.2% of repertoires. A TCS score was defined as the ratio of F50 (clonal expansion) to E x V (chaos), with BLOSUM62-based TCRdist applied between CDR3 peptides within each V-J. Welch's t-statistics and random forest reduced around 550 V-J features to under 15, which were used in a naive Bayes classifier (R e1071). The similarity between thyroid and blood repertoires was quantified using the Morisita-Horn index. Clones were called with MiXCR by TCRdb after fastp trimmed the public reads at Q25, and only in-frame beta chains were retained. Each entry merges the rows of one CDR3 protein and shows their most common DNA and genes. TCRdb, not the original authors, processed these V and J calls. Here the sample has about 760,000 distinct CDR3 sequences; roughly a third occur a single time. The ten largest clones capture more than 25% of the sample.

A patient counted as having stable Graves' hyperthyroidism if no progression to ophthalmopathy occurred over 18 months of follow-up. Hyperthyroidism patients were newly diagnosed, with disease duration under 2 months, and aged 18 to 65 years. Any patient with an uncontrolled infection, another autoimmune disease, pregnancy or lactation was excluded. Diagnoses were established on the basis of clinical symptoms, serum thyroxine and TRAb, thyroid ultrasound, and orbital computed tomography. Ficoll-Paque density gradient centrifugation was used to isolate PBMCs from around 9.1 ml of fresh peripheral blood. Total RNA was extracted with Trizol reagent, and quality was checked on an Agilent 2100 Bioanalyzer.

The sample taken for sequencing was blood. The chain is encoded by TRBV25-1 joined to TRBJ1-1; tentative D gene TRBD1, with 5 bases matching. The clonotype originates from a woman aged 40-49 years with Graves' hyperthyroidism. The DNA sequence follows: TGTGCCAGCATTAGGAACCGGGACTTCTTGGGCACTGAAGCTTTCTTT. The encoded protein is CASIRNRDFLGTEAFF. The full variable domain, completed from the reference TRBV25-1 and TRBJ1-1 proteins outside the CDR3, reads EADIYQTPRYLVIGTGKKITLECSQTMGHDKMYWYQQDPGMELHLIHYSYGVNSTEKGDLSSESTVSRIRTEHFPLTLESARPSHTSQYLCASIRNRDFLGTEAFFGQGTRLTVV.